Included here is one T cell receptor beta chain sequence, with context. Its antigen is not known. Germline V gives CDR1 MGHDK, CDR2 SYGVNS. CDR3 size: 15 residues. V lost 7 bases and J 0 bases, leaving 16 bases between the germline ends. The library tagged each cDNA molecule with unique molecular identifiers. In the original analysis: The number of TCRs in each sample had a median of approximately 95,000 and spanned about 23,224 to 700,000. TCRdb recomputed calls from the RACE reads with MiXCR, one row per CDR3 protein. The V and J calls follow TCRdb's processing rather than the paper's. This table holds approximately 44,000 distinct CDR3 sequences, 4% to 4.5% found once. The data originate from a study of human T cells and chemical hapten exposure. Across the study: Variability of per-sample TCR yields stemmed mainly from small differences in pooled library volume. General study findings and limits: TCRs above 1 in 1000 frequency stayed constant with DPC sensitization.

The time point denotes: healthy volunteer bleed at 2 weeks. It was unfractionated whole blood from which total RNA was extracted. The receptor was isolated from a human donor in good health. Some clones in this sample may be carry-over from other donors' samples. The J gene is TRBJ2-7, the V gene TRBV25-1, with D tentatively TRBD2 (5 bases). The sequencing input was whole blood. The CDR3 DNA follows: TGTGCCAGCACCAATTTGAGGGTTTACTCCTACGAGCAGTACTTC. It yields the protein CASTNLRVYSYEQYF.